The next 14 T cell receptor beta chains were all read from a single sample in a study of cytotoxic CD8 clonotypes in ibrutinib-treated CLL. Clones were read by immunoSEQ multiplex PCR, and TCRdb kept only the in-frame ones, dropping some. The data contain some 25,000 clones, roughly 69% of them singletons. This specimen consisted of PBMCs, obtained at disease progression, from a patient treated with ibrutinib. The receptors were gathered from a human donor with chronic lymphocytic leukemia.

The V gene is TRBV7-3, the J gene TRBJ1-1, with D perhaps matching TRBD1 (5 bases). The V end lost 0 bases, the J end lost 1 base, and 6 bases lay between the germline ends. Germline V gene lookup returns CDR1 SGHTA and CDR2 FQGTGA. The CDR3 loop spans 14 amino acids. The CDR3 nucleotides read TGTGCCAGCAGCTTAACACAGGCGAACACTGAAGCTTTCTTT. Translated, it gives CASSLTQANTEAFF.

CDR3 nucleotide sequence: TGTGCCAGCAGCCTTACAGGGTGGGGCAATCAGCCCCAGCATTTT. It specifies CASSLTGWGNQPQHF. V is TRBV7-2 and J is TRBJ1-5, with a possible D match to TRBD1 (6 bases). Trimming removed 5 bases from V and 2 bases from J, with 13 bases in between. This CDR3 comprises 15 residues. Per the germline V gene, CDR1 is SGHTA and CDR2 is FQGNSA.

V gene TRBV10-3 combines with J gene TRBJ1-1, with 7 bases fitting TRBD1. There are 15 residues in the CDR3. V trimming: 6 bases; J trimming: 0 bases; junction bases outside the gene matches: 7. Germline V gives CDR1 ENHRY, CDR2 SYGVKD. The CDR3 loop reads CAIRTGLDVNTEAFF. The CDR3 DNA sequence: TGTGCCATCAGGACAGGGCTCGACGTGAACACTGAAGCTTTCTTT.

J is TRBJ2-3 and V is TRBV10-3; D perhaps matches TRBD2 (5 bases). V lost 10 bases and J lost 2, with 16 bases in between. Germline-derived CDR1 and CDR2 are ENHRY and SYGVKD. This CDR3 is 14 amino acids long. The CDR3 spells CATLNRRATDTQYF. CDR3 bases: TGTGCCACCCTGAATCGGCGGGCCACAGATACGCAGTATTTT.

This chain joins TRBV30 and TRBJ2-5; D is perhaps TRBD1 or TRBD2 (6 bases each). Trimming took 0 bases from V and 4 from J, leaving 15 bases between them. This CDR3 region has 15 residues. Germline V CDR1 and CDR2: GTSNPN, SVGIG (reference sequence). The CDR3 nucleotides read TGTGCCTGGAGTGTACAGGGAGTGGAGGGAGAGACCCAGTACTTC. Residues: CAWSVQGVEGETQYF. The variable domain in full, completed from reference TRBV30 and TRBJ2-5, reads SQTIHQWPATLVQPVGSPLSLECTVEGTSNPNLYWYRQAAGRGLQLLFYSVGIGQISSEVPQNLSASRPQDRQFILSSKKLLLSDSGFYLCAWSVQGVEGETQYFGPGTRLLVL.

The genes are TRBV7-9 and TRBJ1-5; perhaps TRBD1 as D (5 bases). CDR1 and CDR2 (germline): SEHNR, FQNEAQ (reference sequence). Between the trimmed V and J ends, which lost 5 bases and 5 bases, there was a span of 10 bases. This CDR3 contains 13 residues. Written as DNA, the CDR3 is TGTGCCAGCAGCCCACTAGGGGATCAGCCCCAGCATTTT. Protein product: CASSPLGDQPQHF.

This clone appeared a few times. The chain joins TRBV20-1 to TRBJ2-7; 7 bases are shared with TRBD1. Germline V gene data show CDR1 as DFQATT and CDR2 as SNEGSKA (reference sequence). V shed 5 bases and J 5 bases; nucleotides not matched to a gene: 3. CDR3 length equals 11 residues. The CDR3 DNA sequence: TGCAGTGCTCAAGGGGGCGACGAGCAGTACTTC. It encodes CSAQGGDEQYF.

This clone turned up a few times. V and J are TRBV2 and TRBJ2-2; a weak D match, TRBD2 (6 bases). The length of the CDR3 is 14 residues. Between the trimmed V and J ends, which lost 6 bases and 6 bases, there was a span of 14 bases. CDR1 and CDR2 (germline): SNHLY, FYNNEI. The CDR3, as DNA: TGTGCCAGCAGAGAGACTAGGTCGGCCGGGGAGCTGTTTTTT. This codes for CASRETRSAGELFF.

This clone turned up a few times. The chain is built from TRBV29-1 and TRBJ1-2; 8 nucleotides align to TRBD1. The CDR3 extends over 11 amino acids. Germline loops: CDR1 SQVTM, CDR2 ANQGSEA. V trimming: 5 bases; J trimming: 8 bases; junction bases outside the gene matches: 4. In DNA form, the CDR3 reads TGCAGCGTTCTCAGGGGGCCGGGCTACACCTTC. Its translation: CSVLRGPGYTF.

The DNA of the CDR3 is TGTGCCAGCAGCCAGTACCTAGCGGGGATATACAATGAGCAGTTCTTC. This sequence encodes CASSQYLAGIYNEQFF. The chain has TRBV9 and TRBJ2-1; 9 bases agree with TRBD2. V shed 4 bases, J shed 4 bases, and the junction held 9 bases outside the gene matches. Germline CDR1 reads SGDLS; CDR2 reads YYNGEE. The CDR3 runs 16 residues. Variable domain in full (rest from reference TRBV9 and TRBJ2-1): DSGVTQTPKHLITATGQRVTLRCSPRSGDLSVYWYQQSLDQGLQFLIQYYNGEERAKGNILERFSAQQFPDLHSELNLSSLELGDSALYFCASSQYLAGIYNEQFFGPGTRLTVL.

This clone has a handful of counts. The chain employs TRBV9 and TRBJ1-4; a possible D gene is TRBD1 (5 bases). Trimming left V 0 bases short and J 14 bases short, with 11 bases between. The CDR3 runs to 12 residues. The germline CDR1 and CDR2 sequences are SGDLS and YYNGEE. The CDR3 region has the DNA TGTGCCAGCAGCGTAGGAGCAGGGACGCTGTTTTTT. Its translation is CASSVGAGTLFF.

This clone has only one observation. The genes are TRBV7-7 and TRBJ2-5; D ambiguous. V was cut by 4 bases and J by 2 bases, with 8 bases left in between. The CDR3 runs to 13 residues. CDR1 and CDR2 (germline): SSHAT, FNYEAQ (reference sequence). CDR3 amino acids: CASSWVHQETQYF. The CDR3 DNA reads TGTGCCAGCAGCTGGGTCCATCAAGAGACCCAGTACTTC.

V gene TRBV7-8 combines with J gene TRBJ1-1, with 7 nucleotides matching TRBD1. The CDR3 is 16 amino acids. Germline values: CDR1 SGHVS, CDR2 FQNEAQ. V lost 0 bases, J lost 0 bases, and 4 bases stayed unmatched. The CDR3 DNA sequence: TGTGCCAGCAGCTTAGCAGGCGGGACAGTGAACACTGAAGCTTTCTTT. It codes for CASSLAGGTVNTEAFF.

The gene calls are TRBV7-9 and TRBJ2-5; D possibly uses TRBD1 or TRBD2 (5 bases each). CDR1 is SEHNR, CDR2 FQNEAQ, per germline (reference sequence). V was shortened by 3 bases and J by 1 base, with 12 bases between the two germline ends. The CDR3 loop spans 15 amino acids. This CDR3 reads CASSLRGTFQETQYF. CDR3 DNA: TGTGCCAGCAGCTTGAGGGGAACTTTCCAAGAGACCCAGTACTTC. Full variable domain (remainder filled in from reference TRBV7-9 and TRBJ2-5): DTGVSQNPRHKITKRGQNVTFRCDPISEHNRLYWYRQTLGQGPEFLTYFQNEAQLEKSRLLSDRFSAERPKGSFSTLEIQRTEQGDSAMYLCASSLRGTFQETQYFGPGTRLLVL.